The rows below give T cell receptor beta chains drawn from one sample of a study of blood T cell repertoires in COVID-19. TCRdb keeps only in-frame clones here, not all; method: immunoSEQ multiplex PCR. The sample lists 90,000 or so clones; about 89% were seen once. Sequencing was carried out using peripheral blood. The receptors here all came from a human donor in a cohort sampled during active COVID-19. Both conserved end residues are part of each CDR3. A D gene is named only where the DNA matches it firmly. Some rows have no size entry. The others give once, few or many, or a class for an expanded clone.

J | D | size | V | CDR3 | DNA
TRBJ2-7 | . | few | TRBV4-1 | CASSQLNMGFPGEQYF | TGCGCCAGCAGCCAATTGAATATGGGCTTCCCTGGGGAGCAGTACTTC
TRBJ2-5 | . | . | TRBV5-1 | CASSKGTWETQYF | TGCGCCAGCAGCAAAGGGACTTGGGAGACCCAGTACTTC
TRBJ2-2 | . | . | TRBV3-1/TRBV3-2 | CASSQGTVDTGELFF | TGTGCCAGCAGCCAAGGGACAGTAGACACCGGGGAGCTGTTTTTT
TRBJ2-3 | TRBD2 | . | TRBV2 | CASSTSAGTDTQYF | TGTGCCAGCAGCACTAGCGCCGGCACAGATACGCAGTATTTT
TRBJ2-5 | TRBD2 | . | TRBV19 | CASRASGRVMETQYF | TGTGCCAGTAGAGCTAGCGGGAGAGTAATGGAGACCCAGTACTTC
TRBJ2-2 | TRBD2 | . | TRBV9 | CASSGGTSDTGELFF | TGTGCCAGCAGCGGCGGGACTAGTGACACCGGGGAGCTGTTTTTT
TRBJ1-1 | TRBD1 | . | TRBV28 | CASSDNHRGSAFF | TGTGCCAGCAGTGATAATCACAGGGGGAGCGCTTTCTTT
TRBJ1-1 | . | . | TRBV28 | CASSLGVDSSLNTEAFF | TGTGCCAGCAGTTTAGGTGTCGACAGCAGTCTGAACACTGAAGCTTTCTTT
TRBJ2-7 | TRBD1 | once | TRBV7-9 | CASSLQGQISYEQYF | TGTGCCAGCAGCCTCCAGGGACAGATTTCCTACGAGCAGTACTTC
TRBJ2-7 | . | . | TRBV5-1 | CASSLVPGLTPYEQYF | TGCGCCAGCAGCTTGGTTCCCGGACTTACCCCCTACGAGCAGTACTTC
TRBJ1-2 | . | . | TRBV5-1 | CASSWTAKSYGYTF | TGCGCCAGCAGCTGGACAGCGAAGAGCTATGGCTACACCTTC
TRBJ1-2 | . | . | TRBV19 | CASSIKTGNYGYTF | TGTGCCAGTAGTATAAAGACGGGGAACTATGGCTACACCTTC
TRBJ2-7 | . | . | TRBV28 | CASTSTTYEQYF | TGTGCCAGCACCTCCACTACCTACGAGCAGTACTTC
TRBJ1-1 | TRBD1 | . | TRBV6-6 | CASSFDLDRGKTEAFF | TGTGCCAGCAGTTTTGACCTGGACAGGGGAAAAACTGAAGCTTTCTTT
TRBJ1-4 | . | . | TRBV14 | CASSPTSQGGEKLFF | TGTGCCAGCAGCCCTACCTCACAGGGAGGGGAAAAACTGTTTTTT
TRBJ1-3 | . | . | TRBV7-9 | CASSPPYLSGNTIYF | TGTGCCAGCAGCCCGCCCTACCTCTCTGGAAACACCATATATTTT
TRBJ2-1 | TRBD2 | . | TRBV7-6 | CASSLEVARGDEQFF | TGTGCCAGCAGCTTAGAAGTAGCCCGGGGGGATGAGCAGTTCTTC
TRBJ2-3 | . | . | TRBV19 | CASSTQGLLREVPDTQYF | TGTGCCAGTAGTACACAGGGGTTGCTGCGGGAGGTACCAGATACGCAGTATTTT
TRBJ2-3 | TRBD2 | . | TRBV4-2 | CASSPLTTSGSWGTDTQYF | TGTGCCAGCAGCCCCTTAACCACTAGCGGGAGTTGGGGTACAGATACGCAGTATTTT